This T cell receptor (beta chain) was identified in a study of PD-1 blockade in classical Hodgkin lymphoma (dated by TCRdb to 2018 to 2021). Turning to the overall study: Nivolumab dosing was 3 mg/kg intravenously every 2 weeks, continuing until either disease progression or unacceptable toxicity. To define a peripheral blood immune signature of response to PD-1 blockade in classical Hodgkin lymphoma, the study combined TCR beta sequencing with CyTOF.

Genomic DNA was extracted with the Qiagen DNeasy kit from unsorted PBMCs and from negatively selected CD4+ and CD8+ fractions. Amplification of TCR beta CDR3 regions was done by immunoSEQ multiplex PCR with primers that anneal to V and J segments. A synthetic immune receptor repertoire was used to minimize amplification bias, and any residual bias was removed computationally once sequencing was done. Concerning the study's data processing: Repertoire diversity was quantified as the Shannon entropy index using custom Python scripts. The unsorted, CD4+ and CD8+ repertoires were each analyzed separately, with the exception of combined analyses, where CD4+ and CD8+ sequences were merged in silico. Clonal expansion was defined as a frequency increase of at least 2-fold after treatment compared with C1D1, and clones undetected at baseline were assigned a pseudocount of 0.5. Singleton clones were defined as clones with 0 or 1 copy at C1D1, and non-singleton clones were defined as clones with 2 or more copies. By matching protein sequences in sorted samples from the same patient, clones expanded in unsorted samples were annotated as CD4+, CD8+ or unknown. Diversity changes from C1D1 to C4D1 were tested in paired samples using Wilcoxon tests. The clones in this table, taken by TCRdb from immuneACCESS, are in-frame only. Not every clone is retained; where verified, under half of the shortfall comes from an unresolved V gene, and the cause of the rest is unknown. V and J calls and clone size are as listed in that table; D and trimming were resolved from the DNA. Across this sample there are some 22,000 clones, with over 70% seen only once. The top ten hold 15% to 20% of the sample.

Concerning this clone: No cognate antigen has been identified for it. It has no much larger one-base neighbor in the sample; base qualities were not kept.

Reading the germline V gene gives CDR1 SNHLY and CDR2 FYNNEI. Between the V and J ends, shortened by 7 bases and 7 bases respectively, the junction contains 10 bases. From the cysteine up to the phenylalanine, the CDR3 has a length of 12 residues. Just the 36-base CDR3 DNA is kept, in frame starting at base 1. Study-wide conclusions, independent of this receptor: Patients starting nivolumab less than 1 year after ASCT had lower diversity and were excluded from later analyses to avoid confounding by immune reconstitution. Trial patients achieving complete response had baseline diversity similar to newly diagnosed patients, whereas partial responders and progressors had significantly lower diversity. Baseline TCR diversity was reported to be lower in newly diagnosed patients than in healthy donors and to be lower still in relapsed/refractory patients. The study covered only a single clinical trial cohort, and the causes of the repertoire differences, possibly disease activity or prior therapy, were still not defined. CD4+ but not CD8+ TCR diversity rose significantly by C4D1 (p=0.0027 vs p=0.16), most apparent in complete responders (p=0.02).

The sample's time point, from its label and the paper: cycle 4 day 1 (C4D1), after five to seven weeks of nivolumab. Every trial patient had relapsed after autologous stem cell transplantation, and cohorts A, B and C differed in prior brentuximab vedotin exposure. A total of over 55 patients with relapsed/refractory classical Hodgkin lymphoma made up the trial cohort, and each patient's best overall response was complete response, partial response or progressive disease. Single-agent nivolumab was administered to trial patients in the multi-cohort phase II CheckMate 205 trial. An independent review committee assessed best overall response by applying the 2007 International Working Group response criteria. Trial PBMCs were collected immediately before nivolumab initiation (C1D1) and during therapy at cycle 2 day 1 and cycle 4 day 1. Peripheral blood was collected in 8 mL Vacutainer Cell Preparation Tubes, from which PBMCs were isolated by centrifugation and then cryopreserved.

The sequence derives from a human donor with classical Hodgkin lymphoma. The source was peripheral blood mononuclear cells (PBMCs), collected before the fourth cycle of nivolumab. Recombination connected TRBV2 to TRBJ1-4, with the D segment identity uncertain. The base sequence is TGTGCCAGCACTCCAGAGTTTGAAAAACTGTTTTTT. This yields the protein CASTPEFEKLFF.